This TCR beta chain was retrieved from a study of beta chain features in type 1 diabetes. For the study at large: All samples together contributed around 100,000,000 sorted cells for examination. General observations from the study: Shortening that was moderate but significant affected the TCRB CDR3s of Type 1 diabetes patients in all four CD4+ subsets. A closer apparent resemblance between naive, central memory and Treg TCRB repertoires was seen in patients than in healthy donors. A potential PCR bias toward shorter templates would be equal in patient and control samples.

This clone turned up a few times. Its cognate antigen is unknown. Purity (above 98%) was reached by all sorted populations. The sequenced template was cDNA made from the entire isolated RNA. The table came from immunoSEQ multiplex PCR; TCRdb's copy has only in-frame clones and leaves some out. The data show 200,000 to 250,000 clones, approximately 15% seen once. CDR3 length equals 13 residues. Germline V gene lookup returns CDR1 SQVTM and CDR2 ANQGSEA. V was shortened by 7 bases and J by 3 bases, with 13 bases between the two germline ends. The sample was naive CD4+ T cells from blood. The V gene is TRBV29-1, the J gene TRBJ2-1; D is possibly TRBD1 (7 bases). This TCR was recovered from a young man with type 1 diabetes. CDR3 loop: CSAPGGLYNEQFF. The CDR3 DNA follows: TGCAGCGCCCCAGGGGGACTCTACAATGAGCAGTTCTTC.